This T cell receptor (beta chain) came from a study of Tregs in tolerant kidney transplant recipients. Repertoires were generated with immunoSEQ multiplex PCR, while TCRdb's copy carries only in-frame clones and drops some. The table records about 17,000 clones, 82% of them present only once. The CDR3 totals 14 residues. Sequencing input: Tregs from blood. V gene TRBV21-1 combines with J gene TRBJ2-7; TRBD1 reflects the table's D call only, with no check against the DNA. TRBV21-1 is classified as a pseudogene. The clonotype originates from a human donor in good health. In DNA, the CDR3 is TGTGCCAGCAGAATAAGGGACAGGGGGAACGAGCAGTACTTC. Protein product: CASRIRDRGNEQYF.